This entry describes one T cell receptor (beta chain). The source of the sample is a study of blood T cells in healthy people across ages. PCR was performed a second time for 7 to 11 cycles using a sample-barcoded 5' primer and a J-beta primer mix. TCRdb re-called the 5' RACE reads with MiXCR, one entry per CDR3 protein. The data contain about 970,000 distinct CDR3 sequences, just over 50% of them singletons. This CDR3 is built from 13 residues. The V end was cut by 4 bases, the J end by 3 bases, with 10 bases between. The V gene's germline CDR1 is ENHRY and CDR2 SYGVKD. The specimen was blood. The receptor comes from an older woman in good health. V is TRBV10-3 and J is TRBJ2-7; tentative D call: TRBD1 (6 bases). The CDR3 DNA reads TGTGCCATCAGTGCTGGACAGAGCTACGAGCAGTACTTC. It translates to CAISAGQSYEQYF.